The 19 T cell receptor beta chains in this list originate from one sample, sequenced in a study of beta chain features in type 1 diabetes. Sequencing targeted expressed TCRB transcripts, as all isolated RNA had been reverse transcribed. Sequencing used immunoSEQ multiplex PCR; TCRdb keeps in-frame clones, though not all of them. The sample yields about 230,000 clones, over 9.5% seen once. Specimen: naive CD4+ T cells from blood. Receptors were obtained from a woman between 18 and 29 years old in good health.

This clone turned up a few times. The chain joins TRBV7-9 to TRBJ2-1, with TRBD2 matching over 9 bases. CDR1 and CDR2 from the germline V gene are SEHNR and FQNEAQ (reference sequence). This CDR3 has 15 residues. V lost 5 bases and J lost 9; bases outside the gene matches: 11. The CDR3 sequence: CASSLGAGGLGEQFF. For the CDR3, the DNA is TGTGCCAGCAGCCTCGGGGCGGGAGGGCTCGGTGAGCAGTTCTTC.

This clone was counted only a few times. V gene TRBV28 combines with J gene TRBJ2-1; TRBD1 aligns across 8 bases. Germline V gives CDR1 MDHEN, CDR2 SYDVKM. CDR3 length: 20 residues. J gave up 4 bases and V 8 bases, and 25 bases lay outside the gene matches. This CDR3 reads CASSLAAGGRIRPTYNEQFF. CDR3 DNA: TGTGCCAGCTCCCTCGCGGCAGGGGGCCGAATACGACCAACGTACAATGAGCAGTTCTTC.

This chain joins TRBV2 and TRBJ1-2; D is uncertain. The V gene lost 3 bases and the J gene lost 4 bases, with 12 bases spanning the gap. This CDR3 contains 14 residues. Germline V gene lookup returns CDR1 SNHLY and CDR2 FYNNEI. This CDR3 is CASSDRAVAYGYTF. CDR3 nucleotide sequence: TGTGCCAGCAGTGACAGAGCGGTTGCCTATGGCTACACCTTC. The full variable domain, completed using reference TRBV2 and TRBJ1-2, is EPEVTQTPSHQVTQMGQEVILRCVPISNHLYFYWYRQILGQKVEFLVSFYNNEISEKSEIFDDQFSVERPDGSNFTLKIRSTKLEDSAMYFCASSDRAVAYGYTFGSGTRLTVV.

V is TRBV11-2 and J is TRBJ1-3, with D possibly TRBD1 on 6 matching bases. The CDR3 totals 16 residues. Trimming took off 3 bases at V and 0 bases at J, with 12 bases between the two ends. The germline CDR1 and CDR2 sequences are SGHAT and FQNNGV. DNA for the CDR3: TGTGCCAGCAGCTTCCCAGGGGTCTTCTCTGGAAACACCATATATTTT. Amino acids: CASSFPGVFSGNTIYF.

A few counts support this clone. The chain combines TRBV7-2 with TRBJ1-2; no definite D call. V was cut by 5 bases and J by 3 bases, with 10 bases left in between. The length of the CDR3 is 13 residues. CDR1 and CDR2 from the germline V gene are SGHTA and FQGNSA. CDR3 region: CASSPRRDYGYTF. The CDR3 DNA is TGTGCCAGCAGCCCCCGGAGGGACTATGGCTACACCTTC. The complete variable domain, with remaining parts taken from reference TRBV7-2 and TRBJ1-2, reads GAGVSQSPSNKVTEKGKDVELRCDPISGHTALYWYRQSLGQGLEFLIYFQGNSAPDKSGLPSDRFSAERTGGSVSTLTIQRTQQEDSAVYLCASSPRRDYGYTFGSGTRLTVV.

This chain uses TRBV7-9 with TRBJ2-3; D remains ambiguous. This CDR3 contains 16 residues. CDR1 and CDR2 from the germline V gene are SEHNR and FQNEAQ (reference sequence). Trimming took off 0 bases at V and 0 bases at J, with 10 bases between the two ends. This chain's CDR3 is CASSLATRTSTDTQYF. The CDR3 nucleotides read TGTGCCAGCAGCTTAGCAACGCGAACTAGCACAGATACGCAGTATTTT.

Details on this clone: The sample has other DNA sequences that encode this CDR3 too. The chain joins TRBV18 to TRBJ2-7; possible D gene TRBD2, 6 bases. Trimming left V 1 base short and J 4 bases short, with 8 bases between. CDR3 length equals 13 residues. Germline CDR1 reads KGHSH; CDR2 reads LQKENI. The CDR3 is CASSPRRDYEQYF. CDR3 DNA: TGTGCCAGCTCACCACGGAGGGATTACGAGCAGTACTTC. The whole variable domain, filled in from reference TRBV18 and TRBJ2-7, reads NAGVMQNPRHLVRRRGQEARLRCSPMKGHSHVYWYRQLPEEGLKFMVYLQKENIIDESGMPKERFSAEFPKEGPSILRIQQVVRGDSAAYFCASSPRRDYEQYFGPGTRLTVT.

The sample holds a few counts of this clone. The rearrangement joins TRBV2 to TRBJ2-7, with 8 bases identical to TRBD2. The CDR3 is 14 amino acids. J was trimmed by 4 bases and V by 3 bases; bases with no gene match: 5. Germline loops: CDR1 SNHLY, CDR2 FYNNEI. The CDR3 DNA is TGTGCCAGCAGTGAGGGACTAGGAACTTACGAGCAGTACTTC. It translates to CASSEGLGTYEQYF. Complete variable domain (other parts from reference TRBV2 and TRBJ2-7): EPEVTQTPSHQVTQMGQEVILRCVPISNHLYFYWYRQILGQKVEFLVSFYNNEISEKSEIFDDQFSVERPDGSNFTLKIRSTKLEDSAMYFCASSEGLGTYEQYFGPGTRLTVT.

This sequence joins TRBV9 and TRBJ2-1; perhaps TRBD1 as D (6 bases). The germline CDR1 and CDR2 sequences are SGDLS and YYNGEE. Trimming took 3 bases from V and 6 from J, leaving 13 bases between them. This CDR3 spans 14 amino acids. CDR3 region: CASSALMTGNEQFF. In DNA form, the CDR3 reads TGTGCCAGCAGCGCCCTCATGACAGGCAATGAGCAGTTCTTC.

This clone was seen a few times. The chain has TRBV30 and TRBJ1-1; D unclear. With 0 bases removed from V and 0 bases from J, the gap between germline ends came to 11 bases. This CDR3 spans 15 amino acids. Germline values: CDR1 GTSNPN, CDR2 SVGIG (reference sequence). Written as DNA, the CDR3 is TGTGCCTGGAGTGTATTTTCTCGAGTGAACACTGAAGCTTTCTTT. Its translation is CAWSVFSRVNTEAFF. The full variable domain, in which reference TRBV30 and TRBJ1-1 provide the parts outside the CDR3, is SQTIHQWPATLVQPVGSPLSLECTVEGTSNPNLYWYRQAAGRGLQLLFYSVGIGQISSEVPQNLSASRPQDRQFILSSKKLLLSDSGFYLCAWSVFSRVNTEAFFGQGTRLTVV.

This clone has more than one count but fewer than ten. The V call is TRBV7-6, the J call TRBJ1-1, with 8 bases that match TRBD1. With 4 bases clipped from V and 2 bases from J, the junction kept 15 bases outside the gene matches. The CDR3 spans 18 residues. The germline V gene encodes CDR1 SGHVS and CDR2 FNYEAQ. The CDR3 DNA is TGTGCCAGCAGCTATGGGAGGGGCAGGGGGCAAGGAAACACTGAAGCTTTCTTT. Translation: CASSYGRGRGQGNTEAFF.

This clone was seen a few times. The chain joins TRBV5-6 to TRBJ2-7; the match to TRBD1 covers 7 bases. With 1 base clipped from V and 2 bases from J, the junction kept 9 bases outside the gene matches. The CDR3 covers 16 residues. Germline V gene sequence: CDR1 SGHDT, CDR2 YYEEEE. In DNA, the CDR3 is TGTGCCAGCAGCTTGAGGGGGCCGGGTCTTACCTACGAGCAGTACTTC. Translated, it gives CASSLRGPGLTYEQYF.

The chain carries TRBV5-1 and TRBJ2-1, with 7 positions matching TRBD1. J gave up 8 bases and V 0 bases, and 11 bases lay outside the gene matches. The CDR3 is made up of 16 amino acids. Per the germline V gene, CDR1 is SGHRS and CDR2 is YFSETQ. CDR3: CASSLVRRTGVDEQFF. In DNA, the CDR3 is TGCGCCAGCAGCTTGGTACGCAGGACAGGTGTCGATGAGCAGTTCTTC.

This clone was observed a few times. The CDR3 bases are TGTGCCAGCAGCCTCCCGACAGGGGCCCTTTACGAGCAGTACTTC. It translates to CASSLPTGALYEQYF. This chain uses TRBV2 with TRBJ2-7; TRBD1 aligns across 8 bases. This CDR3 spans 15 amino acids. Germline V gives CDR1 SNHLY, CDR2 FYNNEI. The junction had 11 bases not matched to a gene; V was cut back by 6 bases and J by 4 bases. The full variable domain, in which reference TRBV2 and TRBJ2-7 provide the parts outside the CDR3, is EPEVTQTPSHQVTQMGQEVILRCVPISNHLYFYWYRQILGQKVEFLVSFYNNEISEKSEIFDDQFSVERPDGSNFTLKIRSTKLEDSAMYFCASSLPTGALYEQYFGPGTRLTVT.

This clone was recorded a few times. The V and J genes are TRBV11-2 and TRBJ2-2, with D possibly being TRBD1 (6 bases). V lost 6 bases, J lost 4 bases, and 12 bases lay in between. This CDR3 contains 14 residues. CDR1 SGHAT and CDR2 FQNNGV come from the germline V gene. The CDR3 sequence is CASRITGSTGELFF. The CDR3 DNA reads as TGTGCCAGCAGGATAACAGGGAGCACCGGGGAGCTGTTTTTT.

The sample holds a few counts of this clone. J is TRBJ1-1 and V is TRBV5-1; 7 bases agree with TRBD1. The trim removed 7 bases at V and 10 bases at J, leaving 7 bases unmatched. CDR3 size: 11 residues. Germline-derived CDR1 and CDR2 are SGHRS and YFSETQ. CDR3 sequence reads: CASRGTAGAFF. CDR3 DNA sequence: TGCGCCAGCCGGGGGACAGCCGGAGCTTTCTTT.

This sequence joins TRBV5-1 and TRBJ2-2; D is uncertain. In germline, CDR1 is SGHRS, CDR2 YFSETQ. The CDR3 has 15 amino acids. V was shortened by 1 base and J by 3 bases, with 10 bases between the two germline ends. The CDR3 here is CASSLFDIYTGELFF. The CDR3 DNA reads as TGCGCCAGCAGCTTGTTCGACATCTACACCGGGGAGCTGTTTTTT.

There are a few counts of this clone. The chain uses TRBV6-5 and TRBJ2-2; 8 bases match TRBD2. V shed 5 bases and J 9 bases; nucleotides not matched to a gene: 8. CDR1 is MNHEY, CDR2 SVGAGI, per germline. CDR3 length equals 14 residues. The CDR3: CASSSGRISRELFF. The CDR3, as DNA: TGTGCCAGCAGTAGCGGGAGAATATCCCGGGAGCTGTTTTTT.

As for this clone: The sample contains more than one DNA sequence encoding this CDR3. The chain uses TRBV30 and TRBJ2-1; 7 bases fit TRBD1. The ends lost 0 bases at V and 0 bases at J; junction bases unmatched: 2. The CDR3 spans 15 residues. Looked up from germline, CDR1 is GTSNPN and CDR2 is SVGIG (reference sequence). The CDR3 loop reads CAWSVGGGSYNEQFF. The CDR3 region has the DNA TGTGCCTGGAGTGTAGGGGGCGGCTCCTACAATGAGCAGTTCTTC.